Each of the 21 T cell receptor beta chains below was sequenced from the same sample in a study of radiation and T cells in renal cell carcinoma. TCRdb's copy holds only in-frame clones and misses some; the assay was immunoSEQ multiplex PCR. The table has roughly 130,000 clones, about 88% seen once. Documented time point: blood 2 weeks post-SBRT. Treatment meaning: 15 Gy SBRT to primary tumor, nephrectomy 4 weeks later. Source: blood, taken from a patient whose treatment included radiotherapy and nephrectomy. These receptors were taken from a woman in her sixties or seventies with renal cell carcinoma.

The chain has TRBV10-3 and TRBJ1-2, with a tentative D call TRBD1 (5 bases). Germline V gives CDR1 ENHRY, CDR2 SYGVKD. The CDR3 has 12 amino acids. Trimming took 3 bases from V and 6 from J, leaving 8 bases between them. The CDR3 here is CAISEKGNGYTF. CDR3 DNA: TGTGCCATCAGTGAAAAGGGGAATGGCTACACCTTC.

V and J are TRBV7-9 and TRBJ1-5; tentatively, D is TRBD1 (6 bases). The V end was cut by 4 bases, the J end by 1 base, with 11 bases between. Germline CDR1 is SEHNR and CDR2 is FQNEAQ (reference sequence). The CDR3 sequence is 15 residues long. Here the CDR3 DNA reads TGTGCCAGCAGCTCCACAGGGCCAAGCAATCAGCCCCAGCATTTT. Translated: CASSSTGPSNQPQHF.

The V call is TRBV6-6, the J call TRBJ1-5; no firm D call. The CDR3 has 13 residues. V gave up 2 bases and J gave up 5 bases, with 7 bases separating them. CDR1 MNHNY and CDR2 SVGAGI come from the germline V gene (reference sequence). CDR3 in amino acids: CASSYRQDQPQHF. The CDR3 DNA reads as TGTGCCAGCAGTTACCGTCAGGATCAGCCCCAGCATTTT.

This clone showed up just once. The chain recombines TRBV23-1 with TRBJ2-1; D unclear. TRBV23-1 is annotated as an ORF whose role is uncertain. CDR3 length: 11 amino acids. Trimming cost V 2 bases and J 10 bases, with 6 bases left between them. CDR3 protein: CASSQGFEQFF. CDR3 nucleotide sequence: TGCGCCAGCAGTCAAGGGTTCGAGCAGTTCTTC.

This chain joins TRBV6-5 and TRBJ2-7, with 9 bases fitting TRBD1. The CDR3 runs to 14 residues. The junction had 2 bases not matched to a gene; V was cut back by 3 bases and J by 2 bases. Germline values: CDR1 MNHEY, CDR2 SVGAGI. The CDR3 DNA is TGTGCCAGCAGTTATTGGACAGGGGCCTACGAGCAGTACTTC. Translating it yields CASSYWTGAYEQYF.

The chain carries TRBV4-3 and TRBJ2-7, with TRBD2 as a possible D gene (6 bases). The CDR3 contains 15 residues. Germline lookup yields CDR1 LGHNA and CDR2 YSLEER. The germline V and J ends were trimmed by 0 bases and 3 bases, with 12 bases remaining between them. This CDR3 reads CASSQDYPGDYEQYF. The CDR3 nucleotides are TGCGCCAGCAGCCAAGATTACCCGGGGGACTACGAGCAGTACTTC.

CDR3 DNA sequence: TGTGCCAGCAGCGTAGCCGGGACAGGGGGCTGGGAGACCCAGTACTTC. Amino acid sequence: CASSVAGTGGWETQYF. The chain couples TRBV9 to TRBJ2-5; 12 bases agree with TRBD1. V lost 0 bases, J lost 5 bases, and 5 bases stayed unmatched. The CDR3 runs to 16 residues. CDR1 is SGDLS, CDR2 YYNGEE, per germline.

This sequence joins TRBV7-9 and TRBJ2-7, with D maybe TRBD2 (5 bases). V lost 1 base, J lost 6 bases, and 22 bases lay in between. The CDR3 consists of 17 residues. Germline V gene lookup returns CDR1 SEHNR and CDR2 FQNEAQ (reference sequence). The CDR3: CASSLEVAGGLGVEQYF. In DNA, the CDR3 is TGTGCCAGCAGCTTAGAAGTTGCTGGCGGCCTCGGGGTCGAGCAGTACTTC.

The chain uses TRBV27 and TRBJ1-2; the D gene is possibly TRBD1 (5 bases). Trimming left V 4 bases short and J 2 bases short, with 11 bases between. From germline, CDR1 is MNHEY and CDR2 SMNVEV (reference sequence). The CDR3 is 14 amino acids. In nucleotides, the CDR3 is TGTGCCAGCAGTTCCGCGGGACGGAACTATGGCTACACCTTC. Its translation is CASSSAGRNYGYTF.

Comment on this clone: A clone one base away is much larger, so this may be a read error. Other DNA variants within this sample encode the same CDR3. The rearrangement links TRBV5-4 to TRBJ2-7; a weak D match, TRBD2 (5 bases). The CDR3 is 15 amino acids. V was trimmed by 1 base and J by 1 base, leaving 12 bases between them. Germline V lookup: CDR1 SGHNT, CDR2 YYREEE (reference sequence). In DNA form, the CDR3 reads TGTGCCAGCAGCTTGCGGACTGCTCCATCCTACGAGCAGTACTTC. It codes for CASSLRTAPSYEQYF.

The rearrangement joins TRBV5-6 to TRBJ2-3, with D tentatively TRBD1 (5 bases). The CDR3 length is 16 residues. The germline V gene has CDR1 SGHDT and CDR2 YYEEEE. The V end was cut by 3 bases, the J end by 2 bases, with 16 bases between. The CDR3 region is CASSSPKGHDTDTQYF. The CDR3 DNA sequence: TGTGCCAGCAGCTCCCCGAAGGGGCACGACACAGATACGCAGTATTTT.

This CDR3 reads CASRSRDTGELFF. CDR3 DNA sequence: TGTGCCAGCAGGTCACGGGACACCGGGGAGCTGTTTTTT. The gene calls are TRBV5-4 and TRBJ2-2; D uncertain. This CDR3 is 13 amino acids long. Germline CDR1 and CDR2: SGHNT and YYREEE (reference sequence). Trimming took off 5 bases at V and 3 bases at J, with 8 bases between the two ends.

This chain connects TRBV28 to TRBJ1-1; perhaps TRBD1 as D (5 bases). The length of the CDR3 is 16 residues. Trimming removed 5 bases from V and 1 base from J, with 17 bases in between. Germline V CDR1 and CDR2: MDHEN, SYDVKM. DNA for the CDR3: TGTGCCAGCAGTCCATACAGCGGGGCTGCGAACACTGAAGCTTTCTTT. Its protein is CASSPYSGAANTEAFF. The full variable domain, rest sourced from reference TRBV28 and TRBJ1-1, is DVKVTQSSRYLVKRTGEKVFLECVQDMDHENMFWYRQDPGLGLRLIYFSYDVKMKEKGDIPEGYSVSREKKERFSLILESASTNQTSMYLCASSPYSGAANTEAFFGQGTRLTVV.

The rearrangement joins TRBV5-1 to TRBJ1-1, with TRBD1 matching 11 bases. The germline V gene encodes CDR1 SGHRS and CDR2 YFSETQ. The CDR3 length is 17 residues. V trimming: 4 bases; J trimming: 0 bases; junction bases outside the gene matches: 8. This chain's CDR3 is CASSPDRGLPLNTEAFF. The DNA of the CDR3 is TGCGCCAGCAGCCCGGACAGGGGGCTGCCCCTGAACACTGAAGCTTTCTTT.

V gene TRBV27 combines with J gene TRBJ2-1; D not certain. V lost 7 bases and J 5 bases, leaving 12 bases between the germline ends. CDR3 length: 13 amino acids. CDR1 is MNHEY, CDR2 SMNVEV, per germline (reference sequence). CDR3 sequence (DNA): TGTGCCAGCACCTTTACCCTGGACAATGAGCAGTTCTTC. Its translation: CASTFTLDNEQFF.

The chain recombines TRBV9 with TRBJ2-1, with D maybe TRBD2 (5 bases). The V gene's germline CDR1 is SGDLS and CDR2 YYNGEE. Trimming removed 4 bases at V and 0 bases at J, with 11 bases between. This CDR3 comprises 15 residues. CDR3 coding DNA: TGTGCCAGCAGCATCAGCGGCGCCTCCTACAATGAGCAGTTCTTC. Amino acid sequence: CASSISGASYNEQFF.

V and J are TRBV5-4 and TRBJ2-7; D might be TRBD1 (6 bases). With 4 bases removed from V and 0 bases from J, the gap between germline ends came to 17 bases. Per the germline V gene, CDR1 is SGHNT and CDR2 is YYREEE (reference sequence). The CDR3 loop spans 16 amino acids. The CDR3 DNA is TGTGCCAGCAGCCGAACGACAGGCCCGAGCTCCTACGAGCAGTACTTC. Translation gives CASSRTTGPSSYEQYF.

This chain links TRBV7-8 with TRBJ2-3; D is possibly TRBD1 (6 bases). Trimming took 3 bases from V and 0 from J, leaving 16 bases between them. This CDR3 comprises 17 residues. CDR1 and CDR2 from the germline V gene are SGHVS and FQNEAQ. The CDR3 sequence is CASSLAGTLISTDTQYF. The CDR3 DNA is TGTGCCAGCAGCTTGGCCGGGACACTCATTAGCACAGATACGCAGTATTTT.

The CDR3 reads CASSSGLARETQYF. The CDR3 DNA reads TGCGCCAGCAGCTCCGGACTAGCGCGAGAGACCCAGTACTTC. The V and J genes are TRBV5-1 and TRBJ2-5, with TRBD2 matching 9 bases. The CDR3 has 14 amino acids. The germline V gene has CDR1 SGHRS and CDR2 YFSETQ. J gave up 4 bases and V 3 bases, and 4 bases lay outside the gene matches.

The rearrangement links TRBV7-9 to TRBJ1-4; 9 nucleotides line up with TRBD1. With 4 bases clipped from V and 2 bases from J, the junction kept 8 bases outside the gene matches. Per germline, CDR1 SEHNR and CDR2 FQNEAQ (reference sequence). The CDR3 spans 17 residues. CDR3 loop: CASSSPTGGVTNEKLFF. Written as DNA, the CDR3 is TGTGCCAGCAGCTCACCAACAGGGGGCGTTACTAATGAAAAACTGTTTTTT.

The J gene is TRBJ2-2, the V gene TRBV11-3; 9 bases are shared with TRBD2. CDR1 is SGHNT, CDR2 YENEEA, per germline. The ends lost 4 bases at V and 5 bases at J; junction bases unmatched: 8. The CDR3 has 16 amino acids. The CDR3 loop is CASSSWGLARTGELFF. The CDR3 DNA follows: TGTGCCAGCAGCTCCTGGGGACTAGCTCGGACCGGGGAGCTGTTTTTT.